This T cell receptor beta chain was captured in a study of T cells expressing NK-cell markers. Overall study: All TCR beta repertoires analysed originated from sorted CD3+CD56+NKG2C+, CD3+CD56+NKG2C- and CD3+CD56-NKG2C+ T cells. Among eight sequenced donors, seven carried HCMV seropositivity while one was seronegative.

TCRdb reanalyzed the 5' RACE reads and collapses them to one entry per CDR3 protein, without DNA. The repertoire table contains 300,000 to 450,000 distinct CDR3 sequences. This CDR3 is 18 amino acids long. Germline assignment: CDR1 MNHEY and CDR2 SVGAGI. The chain carries TRBV6-5 and TRBJ2-1; TCRdb gives TRBD1 as the D gene, but with no DNA this cannot be confirmed. The sequence was collected from a man aged 18-75 years in good health. The sample comprised blood T cells: a sorted CD56 or NKG2C T cell subset, CD4+ or CD8+ T cells, or bulk PBMC T cells (not recorded which). CDR3 sequence reads: CASSYQLPTGSPYNEQFF.